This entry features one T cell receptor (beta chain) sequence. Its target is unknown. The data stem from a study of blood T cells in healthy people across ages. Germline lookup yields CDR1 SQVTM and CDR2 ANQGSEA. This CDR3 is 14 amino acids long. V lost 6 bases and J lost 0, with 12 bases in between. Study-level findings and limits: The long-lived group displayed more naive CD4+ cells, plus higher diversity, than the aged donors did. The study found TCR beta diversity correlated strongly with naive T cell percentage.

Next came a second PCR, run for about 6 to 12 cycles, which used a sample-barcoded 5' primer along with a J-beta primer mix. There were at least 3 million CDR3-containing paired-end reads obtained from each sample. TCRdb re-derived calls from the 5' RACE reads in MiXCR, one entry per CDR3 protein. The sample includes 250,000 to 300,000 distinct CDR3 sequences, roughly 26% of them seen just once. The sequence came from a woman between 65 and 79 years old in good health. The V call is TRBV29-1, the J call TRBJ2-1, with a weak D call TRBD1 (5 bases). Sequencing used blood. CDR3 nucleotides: TGCAGCGTCGTCATTAGGGGCTCCTACAATGAGCAGTTCTTC. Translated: CSVVIRGSYNEQFF.